The entry below gives a single TCR beta chain sequence along with its context. Each replicate PCR on the sorted subsets used 200 ng DNA (around 30,000 T cell genomes). Method: immunoSEQ multiplex PCR; TCRdb's copy keeps in-frame clones and lacks some. Of 650,000 to 700,000 clones listed, 80% to 95% are singletons. The sample originates from a study of shared clonotypes between healthy human individuals. This CDR3 contains 16 residues. CDR1 LNHDA and CDR2 SQIVND come from the germline V gene (reference sequence). V gave up 0 bases and J gave up 6 bases; unmatched junction bases: 8. Sequenced material: memory CD8+ T cells from PBMCs. The subset denotes: CD45RO+ cells pooled with CCR7-negative TemRA cells. This chain joins TRBV19 and TRBJ2-7; TRBD2 matches at 10 bases. The TCR sequence derives from a man between 18 and 35 years old in good health. Some clones in this sample may be carry-over from other donors' samples. In DNA, the CDR3 is TGTGCCAGTAGTATAGATTCTCGTCTAGCGGGAGCCGAGCAGTACTTC. Translated, it gives CASSIDSRLAGAEQYF.